Below, 32 T cell receptor beta chains from the same sample are listed, as sequenced in a study of T cells in Graves' hyperthyroidism and ophthalmopathy. The TCR beta CDR3 regions underwent amplification using RNA transcripts as the source. Using the HTBI primer set, a first-round RT-PCR was run on the TCR CDR3. TCRdb independently ran MiXCR on the multiplex PCR reads; one entry per CDR3 protein. The table records around 800,000 distinct CDR3 sequences, roughly 40% of them present only once. The sequenced sample consisted of blood. These receptors originate from a man aged 18 to 29 with Graves' hyperthyroidism.

The chain is built from TRBV6-5 and TRBJ2-7; D is unresolved. V lost 4 bases and J lost 7, with 11 bases in between. The germline V gene has CDR1 MNHEY and CDR2 SVGAGI. The CDR3 totals 12 residues. The CDR3 here is CASSFPIGEQYF. The DNA for the CDR3 is TGTGCCAGCAGTTTCCCGATTGGGGAGCAGTACTTC.

This clonotype showed up many times. The chain couples TRBV15 to TRBJ1-3; no reliable D call. V was shortened by 1 base and J by 6 bases, with 4 bases between the two germline ends. Per the germline V gene, CDR1 is LNHNV and CDR2 is YYDKDF (reference sequence). This CDR3 is built from 12 residues. CDR3 sequence: CATSRGTNTIYF. CDR3 DNA sequence: TGTGCCACCAGCAGAGGCACAAACACCATATATTTT.

The chain recombines TRBV20-1 with TRBJ2-7, with D possibly TRBD2 on 6 matching bases. This CDR3 contains 13 residues. The V and J ends lost 5 bases and 3 bases respectively, with 14 bases between them. Per germline, CDR1 DFQATT and CDR2 SNEGSKA (reference sequence). DNA for the CDR3: TGCAGTGCTTTACGCGGGGATCTCTACGAGCAGTACTTC. As protein: CSALRGDLYEQYF.

The rearrangement links TRBV5-1 to TRBJ1-1; the match to TRBD1 covers 9 bases. CDR1 and CDR2 (germline): SGHRS, YFSETQ. V shed 0 bases, J shed 1 base, and the junction held 10 bases outside the gene matches. The CDR3 extends over 18 amino acids. The CDR3: CASSLGQGVPLQNTEAFF. The CDR3 DNA is TGCGCCAGCAGCTTGGGACAGGGGGTTCCACTTCAGAACACTGAAGCTTTCTTT.

As concerns this clonotype: The germline gene is not matched at one end of the junction; a read error may be the cause. The genes are TRBV7-2 and TRBJ2-5; TRBD2 matches 8 bases. CDR3 length: 17 amino acids. The germline V gene encodes CDR1 SGHTA and CDR2 FQGNSA. CDR3 in DNA: TGCGCCAGCAGCCAAGATGATGTAAGCGGGAGTGGAAAGACCCAGTACTTC. Translated, it gives CASSQDDVSGSGKTQYF. Variable domain in full (rest from reference TRBV7-2 and TRBJ2-5): GAGVSQSPSNKVTEKGKDVELRCDPISGHTALYWYRQSLGQGLEFLIYFQGNSAPDKSGLPSDRFSAERTGGSVSTLTIQRTQQEDSAVYLCASSQDDVSGSGKTQYFGPGTRLLVL.

With respect to this clonotype: Since a much larger clone is just one base distant, this may be a read error. The rearrangement links TRBV7-2 to TRBJ1-6; no clear D gene. The V gene lost 0 bases and the J gene lost 11 bases, with 5 bases spanning the gap. Germline CDR1 reads SGHTA; CDR2 reads FQGNSA. This CDR3 has 12 residues. CDR3: CASSLARPPLHF. The CDR3 bases are TGTGCCAGCAGCTTAGCCCGGCCACCCCTCCACTTT.

This clonotype was seen at least ten times. J is TRBJ2-6 and V is TRBV9; D is ambiguous. CDR3 length: 15 residues. CDR1 SGDLS and CDR2 YYNGEE come from the germline V gene. V dropped 0 bases and J dropped 0 bases, with 4 bases sitting between them. CDR3 DNA sequence: TGTGCCAGCAGCGTAGAAGGCTCTGGGGCCAACGTCCTGACTTTC. Protein: CASSVEGSGANVLTF.

As for this clonotype: In this CDR3 the conserved last residue, phenylalanine or tryptophan, is missing, so a read error is likely. Because the CDR3's place on the DNA is in doubt, the DNA is left out and the CDR3 is given as listed by TCRdb. This rearrangement joins TRBV7-9 to TRBJ1-6. CDR1 and CDR2 from the germline V gene are SEHNR and FQNEAQ (reference sequence). The CDR3 is 12 residues long, counting both termini. The CDR3 sequence is CASSLEARTERH.

This clonotype was found many times. This chain joins TRBV7-3 and TRBJ2-6; no clear D. V shed 2 bases and J shed 0 bases, with 8 bases lying between them. The CDR3 loop spans 16 amino acids. Germline V CDR1 and CDR2: SGHTA, FQGTGA. The chain's CDR3 is CASSLPPSSGANVLTF. As DNA, the CDR3 is TGTGCCAGCAGCTTACCTCCTTCCTCTGGGGCCAACGTCCTGACTTTC.

This clonotype was seen at least ten times. The chain uses TRBV10-3 and TRBJ2-2; the D gene could be TRBD1 or TRBD2 (7 bases each). V was pared by 6 bases and J by 8 bases, with 19 bases between. The CDR3 has 15 amino acids. Germline V gives CDR1 ENHRY, CDR2 SYGVKD. This CDR3 is CAISFTTGRVGELFF. Written as DNA, the CDR3 is TGTGCCATCAGCTTTACGACAGGGAGGGTTGGGGAGCTGTTTTTT.

This rearrangement joins TRBV25-1 to TRBJ2-7; D gene ambiguous. The CDR3 runs to 10 residues. Germline V CDR1 and CDR2: MGHDK, SYGVNS. The V gene lost 5 bases and the J gene lost 7 bases, with 6 bases spanning the gap. This CDR3 reads CASSKMEQYF. The CDR3 DNA reads TGTGCCAGCAGTAAGATGGAGCAGTACTTC.

V is TRBV6-5 and J is TRBJ2-2, with no clear D. The germline V gene has CDR1 MNHEY and CDR2 SVGAGI. V was cut by 6 bases and J by 1 base, with 9 bases left in between. The CDR3 sequence is 14 residues long. CDR3 in amino acids: CASSHFLNTGELFF. The CDR3 coding sequence is TGTGCCAGCAGCCATTTCCTGAACACCGGGGAGCTGTTTTTT.

In its sample, this clonotype was seen a few times. The CDR3: CASSQTSGRPYEQYF. DNA for the CDR3: TGCGCCAGCAGCCAAACTAGCGGGAGACCCTACGAGCAGTACTTC. The J gene is TRBJ2-7, the V gene TRBV5-1, with 11 bases identical to TRBD2. In germline, CDR1 is SGHRS, CDR2 YFSETQ. Germline trimming cut 4 bases from V and 2 bases from J; bases unmatched to any gene: 5. The length of the CDR3 is 15 residues. The full variable domain, its missing parts supplied by reference TRBV5-1 and TRBJ2-7, is KAGVTQTPRYLIKTRGQQVTLSCSPISGHRSVSWYQQTPGQGLQFLFEYFSETQRNKGNFPGRFSGRQFSNSRSEMNVSTLELGDSALYLCASSQTSGRPYEQYFGPGTRLTVT.

This chain connects TRBV7-2 to TRBJ2-7, with TRBD2 matching over 7 bases. CDR3 length: 17 amino acids. CDR1 is SGHTA and CDR2 is FQGNSA in the germline V gene. V trimming: 1 base; J trimming: 0 bases; junction bases outside the gene matches: 9. In DNA, the CDR3 is TGTGCCAGCAGCTTAGTCGGGAGGCCCTTGCACTCCTACGAGCAGTACTTC. Translation: CASSLVGRPLHSYEQYF.

This sequence joins TRBV20-1 and TRBJ2-3, with D possibly TRBD2 on 5 matching bases. The CDR3 sequence is 13 residues long. Germline V gene sequence: CDR1 DFQATT, CDR2 SNEGSKA (reference sequence). V dropped 4 bases and J dropped 0 bases, with 8 bases sitting between them. DNA for the CDR3: TGCAGTGCTACGGGGTTTAGCACAGATACGCAGTATTTT. This gives the protein CSATGFSTDTQYF.

This clonotype was seen many times. V usage is TRBV4-2 and J usage is TRBJ1-2; tentative D call: TRBD1 (5 bases). Germline-derived CDR1 and CDR2 are LGHNA and YNFKEQ. Trimming removed 0 bases from V and 4 bases from J, with 6 bases in between. The CDR3 is 13 residues long. Here the CDR3 DNA reads TGTGCCAGCAGCCAAGATACAGGCTATGGCTACACCTTC. Encoded protein: CASSQDTGYGYTF.

The CDR3 reads CASSYRGRHEQYF. Written as DNA, the CDR3 is TGTGCCAGCAGCTACAGGGGTAGACACGAGCAGTACTTC. This chain joins TRBV25-1 and TRBJ2-7; 7 bases are a match to TRBD1. The CDR3 contains 13 residues. Germline V gene lookup returns CDR1 MGHDK and CDR2 SYGVNS. V was pared by 6 bases and J by 5 bases, with 7 bases of the junction left unmatched.

The V call is TRBV7-3, the J call TRBJ2-2, with TRBD2 matching 7 bases. V gave up 5 bases and J gave up 4 bases; unmatched junction bases: 10. Looked up from germline, CDR1 is SGHTA and CDR2 is FQGTGA. This CDR3 has 16 residues. This CDR3 is CASSPAAGEVTGELFF. The DNA for the CDR3 is TGTGCCAGCAGCCCCGCCGCGGGGGAGGTCACCGGGGAGCTGTTTTTT.

The sample holds a few counts of this clonotype. This chain joins TRBV7-2 and TRBJ1-5; 7 bases match TRBD1. Unmatched junction bases numbered 7, after V lost 4 bases and J lost 4 bases. The germline gives CDR1 SGHTA, CDR2 FQGNSA. The CDR3 runs to 15 residues. In nucleotides, the CDR3 is TGTGCCAGCAGCTACGTGGGACAGTCTAATCAGCCCCAGCATTTT. This sequence encodes CASSYVGQSNQPQHF. The full variable domain, its missing parts supplied by reference TRBV7-2 and TRBJ1-5, is GAGVSQSPSNKVTEKGKDVELRCDPISGHTALYWYRQSLGQGLEFLIYFQGNSAPDKSGLPSDRFSAERTGGSVSTLTIQRTQQEDSAVYLCASSYVGQSNQPQHFGDGTRLSIL.

The table lists this clonotype with a few counts. The junction departs from germline at one end; a sequencing error may be responsible. V is TRBV10-2 and J is TRBJ1-1; TRBD1 matches 7 bases. There are 13 residues in the CDR3. Germline V gene data show CDR1 as WSHSY and CDR2 as SAAADI. The CDR3 sequence: CASRGRGYLGAFF. The CDR3 coding sequence is TGTGCCAGCAGGGGCAGGGGGTATTTAGGAGCTTTCTTT.

This clonotype turned up a few times. The chain combines TRBV12-3 or TRBV12-4 with TRBJ1-4; D is undetermined. The germline V and J ends were trimmed by 4 bases and 0 bases, with 12 bases remaining between them. The length of the CDR3 is 16 residues. The chain's CDR3 is CASSSGRFATNEKLFF. The CDR3 DNA sequence: TGTGCCAGCAGTTCAGGACGCTTTGCAACTAATGAAAAACTGTTTTTT.

This clonotype was found many times. The chain combines TRBV20-1 with TRBJ2-7; 7 bases fit TRBD2. The length of the CDR3 is 11 residues. In germline, CDR1 is DFQATT, CDR2 SNEGSKA (reference sequence). Trimming took 6 bases from V and 6 from J; bases not matched to a gene: 5. CDR3 in amino acids: CSATPGGEQYF. In nucleotides, the CDR3 is TGCAGTGCGACCCCGGGGGGCGAGCAGTACTTC.

This chain joins TRBV6-5 and TRBJ2-6; maybe TRBD1 (6 bases). Germline assignment: CDR1 MNHEY and CDR2 SVGAGI. The CDR3 consists of 10 residues. Deletions cut 7 bases from V and 12 bases from J, with 7 bases between. DNA of the CDR3: TGTGCCAGCATGGACAGCGTCCTGACTTTC. It codes for CASMDSVLTF.

The chain links TRBV10-3 to TRBJ1-1, with 12 bases that match TRBD1. J was trimmed by 3 bases and V by 11 bases; bases with no gene match: 4. Per germline, CDR1 ENHRY and CDR2 SYGVKD. The CDR3 sequence is 13 residues long. The chain's CDR3 is CAGGQGADTEAFF. CDR3 DNA sequence: TGTGCCGGGGGACAGGGGGCGGACACTGAAGCTTTCTTT.

The chain uses TRBV7-6 and TRBJ2-7, with D hard to call. Trimming cost V 5 bases and J 0 bases, with 11 bases left between them. Germline V CDR1 and CDR2: SGHVS, FNYEAQ. This CDR3 region has 14 residues. The CDR3 sequence: CASSQESHSYEQYF. CDR3 nucleotide sequence: TGTGCCAGCAGCCAAGAATCCCACTCCTACGAGCAGTACTTC.

The sample holds many counts of this clonotype. The V call is TRBV29-1, the J call TRBJ2-7; TRBD1 agrees at 8 bases. V lost 5 bases and J lost 4; bases outside the gene matches: 4. Germline V gene sequence: CDR1 SQVTM, CDR2 ANQGSEA. CDR3 length: 12 amino acids. CDR3 sequence: CSVSGQEYEQYF. In DNA form, the CDR3 reads TGCAGCGTTTCGGGACAGGAGTACGAGCAGTACTTC.

The table lists this clonotype with a few counts. V is TRBV19 and J is TRBJ2-2; 9 bases map to TRBD2. The CDR3 has 16 residues. Germline V gives CDR1 LNHDA, CDR2 SQIVND (reference sequence). The trim removed 6 bases at V and 0 bases at J, leaving 5 bases unmatched. In nucleotides, the CDR3 is TGTGCCAGTAGGCCCACTAGCGGGTCGAACACCGGGGAGCTGTTTTTT. Translating gives CASRPTSGSNTGELFF.

This clonotype has more than one count but fewer than ten. The rearrangement joins TRBV7-8 to TRBJ2-1, with D tentatively TRBD2 (6 bases). V lost 1 base to trimming and J lost 4 bases, with 17 bases between them. The germline V gene encodes CDR1 SGHVS and CDR2 FQNEAQ. This CDR3 region has 17 residues. The CDR3 sequence is CASSLGSLGGKYNEQFF. DNA for the CDR3: TGTGCCAGCAGCTTAGGGAGCTTAGGCGGGAAGTACAATGAGCAGTTCTTC.

This chain links TRBV20-1 with TRBJ1-4; D not resolved. Trimming pared 5 bases from V and 8 bases from J, leaving 18 bases between. Per germline, CDR1 DFQATT and CDR2 SNEGSKA (reference sequence). The CDR3 sequence is 14 residues long. The CDR3 DNA is TGCAGTGCTGCGGGAGACCGGGAAGACGAAAAACTGTTTTTT. It codes for CSAAGDREDEKLFF.

This sequence joins TRBV12-3 or TRBV12-4 and TRBJ1-5; D is uncertain. This CDR3 comprises 15 residues. The V gene lost 1 base and the J gene lost 6 bases, with 13 bases spanning the gap. The CDR3 DNA follows: TGTGCCAGCAGTTTAGTAGAGGGCTTTGGTCAGCCCCAGCATTTT. It translates to CASSLVEGFGQPQHF.

This clonotype was counted many times. V is TRBV9 and J is TRBJ2-7; 11 bases agree with TRBD2. This CDR3 has 13 amino acids. V dropped 4 bases and J dropped 5; count of bases not matched to a gene: 2. Germline CDR1 reads SGDLS; CDR2 reads YYNGEE. The CDR3, as DNA: TGTGCCAGCAGCACTAGCGGGAGCCACGAGCAGTACTTC. Its translation: CASSTSGSHEQYF. Together with reference TRBV9 and TRBJ2-7, the CDR3 gives the full variable domain: DSGVTQTPKHLITATGQRVTLRCSPRSGDLSVYWYQQSLDQGLQFLIQYYNGEERAKGNILERFSAQQFPDLHSELNLSSLELGDSALYFCASSTSGSHEQYFGPGTRLTVT.

This clonotype occurred many times. The rearrangement links TRBV24-1 to TRBJ1-1; tentative D call: TRBD1 (6 bases). CDR1 and CDR2 from the germline V gene are KGHDR and SFDVKD. The V end lost 4 bases, the J end lost 7 bases, and 9 bases lay between the germline ends. The CDR3 consists of 12 residues. CDR3 in amino acids: CATSDPDSEAFF. The CDR3 DNA is TGTGCCACCAGTGACCCGGACAGTGAAGCTTTCTTT.